The 22 T cell receptor beta chains listed next were all sequenced from one sample in a study of cytomegalovirus exposure and HLA in healthy donors. The PCR employed 60 Vbeta primers together with 13 Jbeta primers. Generated by immunoSEQ multiplex PCR, the TCRdb table keeps only in-frame clones and is missing some. This table holds 60,000 or so clones, about 80% found once. The sequenced sample was PBMCs. Source of these receptors: a middle-aged man in good health and CMV-seronegative.

This chain uses TRBV5-1 with TRBJ2-3; 8 nucleotides line up with TRBD1. Germline lookup yields CDR1 SGHRS and CDR2 YFSETQ. This CDR3 comprises 16 residues. The junction had 9 bases not matched to a gene; V was cut back by 3 bases and J by 3 bases. The CDR3 nucleotides are TGCGCCAGCAGCTCCGATGGACAGGGAGGTACAGATACGCAGTATTTT. It yields the protein CASSSDGQGGTDTQYF.

A remark on this clone: A junction boundary mismatches the germline segment, possibly from a read error. The chain recombines TRBV5-6 with TRBJ1-1; maybe TRBD1 (5 bases). The CDR3 is 16 amino acids. Germline V lookup: CDR1 SGHDT, CDR2 YYEEEE. The CDR3 sequence: CASSLVGLVTDTEAFF. Written as DNA, the CDR3 is TGTGCCAGCAGCCTCGTAGGATTGGTGACGGACACTGAAGCTTTCTTC.

The rearrangement links TRBV2 to TRBJ2-2; a possible D gene is TRBD1 (6 bases). V was pared by 7 bases and J by 7 bases, with 16 bases between. The CDR3 runs 14 residues. CDR1 is SNHLY, CDR2 FYNNEI, per germline. CDR3 sequence: CASKPYDRNGELFF. CDR3 DNA: TGTGCCAGCAAGCCTTACGACAGGAACGGGGAGCTGTTTTTT.

The chain links TRBV6-1 to TRBJ2-1; TRBD1 agrees at 10 bases. This CDR3 region has 13 residues. J was trimmed by 12 bases and V by 0 bases; bases with no gene match: 2. Looked up from germline, CDR1 is MNHNS and CDR2 is SASEGT. CDR3 bases: TGTGCCAGCAGTGAAGCGCGGACAGGGGGGCAGTTCTTC. As protein: CASSEARTGGQFF.

The rearrangement joins TRBV18 to TRBJ1-4, with 9 bases lining up with TRBD1. The CDR3 consists of 15 residues. Germline V lookup: CDR1 KGHSH, CDR2 LQKENI. V was clipped by 0 bases and J by 4 bases; unmatched bases: 0. CDR3 in amino acids: CASSPPTGGNEKLFF. CDR3 bases: TGTGCCAGCTCACCACCGACAGGGGGTAATGAAAAACTGTTTTTT. The variable domain in full, completed from reference TRBV18 and TRBJ1-4, reads NAGVMQNPRHLVRRRGQEARLRCSPMKGHSHVYWYRQLPEEGLKFMVYLQKENIIDESGMPKERFSAEFPKEGPSILRIQQVVRGDSAAYFCASSPPTGGNEKLFFGSGTQLSVL.

This chain joins TRBV18 and TRBJ2-2; 7 bases fit TRBD2. The germline CDR1 and CDR2 sequences are KGHSH and LQKENI. The CDR3 consists of 18 residues. V trimming: 3 bases; J trimming: 0 bases; junction bases outside the gene matches: 10. The CDR3: CASSPRSLRGANTGELFF. For the CDR3, the DNA is TGTGCCAGCTCACCTCGGTCCCTTCGGGGGGCGAACACCGGGGAGCTGTTTTTT.

The V gene is TRBV5-8, the J gene TRBJ2-7; 7 bases match TRBD1. The J segment lost 3 bases and the V segment lost 4 bases, leaving 13 bases of the junction unmatched. In germline, CDR1 is SGHTS, CDR2 YDEGEE. The CDR3 length is 16 residues. The CDR3 loop is CASSPQDRVLDYEQYV. CDR3 bases: TGTGCCAGCAGCCCTCAAGACAGGGTCCTCGACTACGAGCAGTACGTC.

The V gene is TRBV19, the J gene TRBJ1-4, with TRBD1 matching 7 bases. This CDR3 comprises 14 residues. The junction had 10 bases not matched to a gene; V was cut back by 7 bases and J by 8 bases. Germline CDR1 reads LNHDA; CDR2 reads SQIVND (reference sequence). The CDR3 sequence is CASKPGQVGEKLFF. The DNA for the CDR3 is TGTGCCAGTAAACCAGGACAGGTCGGGGAAAAACTGTTTTTT.

The gene calls are TRBV30 and TRBJ1-6, with 8 bases aligning to TRBD1. Germline trimming cut 1 base from V and 7 bases from J; bases unmatched to any gene: 9. The CDR3 loop spans 16 amino acids. Germline CDR1 and CDR2: GTSNPN and SVGIG (reference sequence). CDR3 sequence: CAWSEDRVLGNSPLHF. CDR3 DNA: TGTGCCTGGAGTGAGGACAGGGTGTTAGGAAATTCACCCCTCCACTTT.

The chain employs TRBV7-2 and TRBJ2-3, with 15 bases that match TRBD2. J gave up 4 bases and V 6 bases, and 14 bases lay outside the gene matches. Germline CDR1 SGHTA, CDR2 FQGNSA. CDR3 length equals 19 residues. The CDR3 sequence is CASRQRTSGGVSSSDTQYF. CDR3 DNA: TGTGCCAGCAGACAACGGACTAGCGGGGGGGTTTCATCTTCAGATACGCAGTATTTT.

V is TRBV27 and J is TRBJ2-2; 7 nucleotides align to TRBD2. V was clipped by 5 bases and J by 6 bases; unmatched bases: 3. Germline CDR1 reads MNHEY; CDR2 reads SMNVEV (reference sequence). This CDR3 has 13 residues. The CDR3 DNA reads as TGTGCCAGCAGTCTCCGGGGGGCCGGGGAGCTGTTTTTT. It specifies CASSLRGAGELFF.

The rearrangement joins TRBV15 to TRBJ1-1; 7 bases align to TRBD1. V lost 1 base to trimming and J lost 0 bases; unmatched junction nucleotides: 2. This CDR3 spans 15 amino acids. Germline-derived CDR1 and CDR2 are LNHNV and YYDKDF (reference sequence). CDR3 coding DNA: TGTGCCACCAGCAGAGCCGGGACAGTGAACACTGAAGCTTTCTTT. It encodes CATSRAGTVNTEAFF.

This clone was found once. The chain links TRBV7-9 to TRBJ1-2; no reliable D call. The CDR3 has 13 residues. Per the germline V gene, CDR1 is SEHNR and CDR2 is FQNEAQ (reference sequence). Trimming stripped 1 base from V and 5 bases from J, with 8 bases between. The CDR3, as DNA: TGTGCCAGCAGCTTAGTGCCGGTATATGGCTACACCTTC. Protein: CASSLVPVYGYTF.

This rearrangement joins TRBV19 to TRBJ1-2, with 8 positions matching TRBD1. The CDR3 is 15 amino acids. Germline V lookup: CDR1 LNHDA, CDR2 SQIVND (reference sequence). V shed 2 bases and J 4 bases; nucleotides not matched to a gene: 6. As DNA, the CDR3 is TGTGCCAGTAGTATAAGGGGACAGGCTGGCTATGGCTACACCTTC. Its protein is CASSIRGQAGYGYTF.

The chain carries TRBV18 and TRBJ2-7; 8 nucleotides match TRBD1. Germline trimming cut 3 bases from V and 5 bases from J; bases unmatched to any gene: 0. CDR3 length equals 12 residues. Germline lookup yields CDR1 KGHSH and CDR2 LQKENI. As DNA, the CDR3 is TGTGCCAGCTCACCGGACAGGGACGAGCAGTACTTC. Translated: CASSPDRDEQYF. Filled out from reference TRBV18 and TRBJ2-7, the complete variable domain reads NAGVMQNPRHLVRRRGQEARLRCSPMKGHSHVYWYRQLPEEGLKFMVYLQKENIIDESGMPKERFSAEFPKEGPSILRIQQVVRGDSAAYFCASSPDRDEQYFGPGTRLTVT.

The chain couples TRBV11-2 to TRBJ2-1; 7 bases line up with TRBD1. The junction had 7 bases not matched to a gene; V was cut back by 6 bases and J by 2 bases. CDR3 size: 15 residues. CDR1 is SGHAT and CDR2 is FQNNGV in the germline V gene. CDR3 in amino acids: CASSPQGTTYNEQFF. The CDR3 coding sequence is TGTGCCAGCAGTCCACAGGGGACAACCTACAATGAGCAGTTCTTC.

V gene TRBV9 combines with J gene TRBJ1-2, with 7 bases matching TRBD1. Germline V CDR1 and CDR2: SGDLS, YYNGEE. V was clipped by 7 bases and J by 6 bases; unmatched bases: 9. The CDR3 consists of 13 residues. The CDR3 sequence is CASGDRVGDGYTF. In DNA form, the CDR3 reads TGTGCCAGCGGAGACAGGGTAGGTGATGGCTACACCTTC.

The rearrangement uses TRBV14 and TRBJ1-1; D ambiguous. Germline CDR1 and CDR2: SGHDN and FVKESK. The CDR3 consists of 14 residues. V was cut by 1 base and J by 7 bases, with 13 bases left in between. This chain's CDR3 is CASSQAPGGIEAFF. CDR3 in DNA: TGTGCCAGCAGCCAAGCACCCGGAGGGATTGAAGCTTTCTTT.

The chain links TRBV28 to TRBJ1-2; possible D gene TRBD1, 6 bases. Germline assignment: CDR1 MDHEN and CDR2 SYDVKM. Trimming pared 7 bases from V and 10 bases from J, leaving 22 bases between. The CDR3 spans 14 residues. The CDR3, as DNA: TGTGCCAGCACCAATGAGAGGGGGAAGAAGTACTACACCTTC. Its protein product is CASTNERGKKYYTF.

The rearrangement links TRBV19 to TRBJ2-1; TRBD1 matches at 8 bases. Unmatched junction bases numbered 10, after V lost 6 bases and J lost 0 bases. CDR1 is LNHDA and CDR2 is SQIVND in the germline V gene (reference sequence). The CDR3 consists of 17 residues. The CDR3 DNA reads as TGTGCCAGTAGCCTCTCCGGGACAGGCGTCTCCTACAATGAGCAGTTCTTC. It codes for CASSLSGTGVSYNEQFF.

J is TRBJ2-7 and V is TRBV30; D may be TRBD1 (6 bases). The CDR3 runs 12 residues. Trimming removed 5 bases at V and 6 bases at J, with 14 bases between. Germline-derived CDR1 and CDR2 are GTSNPN and SVGIG (reference sequence). CDR3 sequence (DNA): TGTGCCTGGTCACACAGGGTGGGCGAGCAGTACGTC. This translates into CAWSHRVGEQYV.

The chain joins TRBV19 to TRBJ2-1; 8 nucleotides match TRBD2. Trimming cost V 4 bases and J 1 base; bases outside gene matches: 6. The CDR3 length is 16 residues. The germline V gene encodes CDR1 LNHDA and CDR2 SQIVND (reference sequence). DNA for the CDR3: TGTGCCAGTAGTACCGTGGCGGGGGGTTCCTACAATGAGCAGTTCTTC. This gives the protein CASSTVAGGSYNEQFF.